This TCR beta chain was sequenced for a study of CD8 T cells in Susac syndrome. RNA amounts of roughly 0.45 to 1 ug underwent reverse transcription with random hexamers. The immunoSEQ assay covered 54 Vbeta and 13 Jbeta segments for CDR3. TCRdb recomputed calls from the immunoSEQ multiplex PCR reads with MiXCR, one row per CDR3 protein. The sample shows 150,000 to 200,000 distinct CDR3 sequences, almost 96% of them seen only once. Regarding this clonotype: Its antigen is as yet unknown.

The V and J ends lost 5 bases and 8 bases respectively, with 10 bases between them. The CDR3 spans 12 residues. Germline CDR1 reads SGHDN; CDR2 reads FVKESK. Study findings and constraints: A relatively small number of individuals underwent TCR sequencing and HLA analysis. Susac syndrome CD4+ T cell repertoires showed no clonal expansion.

This chain links TRBV14 with TRBJ2-1; D unresolved. Sequencing was performed on CD4+ T cells from PBMCs. This sequence originates from a human donor with Susac syndrome. This CDR3 reads CASSYFADEQFF. CDR3 sequence (DNA): TGTGCCAGCAGCTACTTCGCCGATGAGCAGTTCTTC.